This TCR beta chain was recovered during a study of spatial heterogeneity in lung cancer. Each CDR3 protein gets one entry after TCRdb re-called the 5' RACE reads with MiXCR. Found here are 110,000 or so distinct CDR3 sequences, about a tenth of them singletons; the top ten hold 20% to 30%. Regarding time point: blood at routine non-recurrence follow-up after resection. The junction had 5 bases not matched to a gene; V was cut back by 2 bases and J by 0 bases. The CDR3 has 16 residues. Germline loops: CDR1 SNHLY, CDR2 FYNNEI. The clonotype comes from a female donor with early-stage non-small cell lung cancer. V usage is TRBV2 and J usage is TRBJ2-3, with TRBD2 matching 7 bases. This specimen was PBMCs, taken at follow-up. The CDR3 coding sequence is TGTGCCAGCAGTGAAAATAGCGGGTATAGCACAGATACGCAGTATTTT. Protein product: CASSENSGYSTDTQYF.